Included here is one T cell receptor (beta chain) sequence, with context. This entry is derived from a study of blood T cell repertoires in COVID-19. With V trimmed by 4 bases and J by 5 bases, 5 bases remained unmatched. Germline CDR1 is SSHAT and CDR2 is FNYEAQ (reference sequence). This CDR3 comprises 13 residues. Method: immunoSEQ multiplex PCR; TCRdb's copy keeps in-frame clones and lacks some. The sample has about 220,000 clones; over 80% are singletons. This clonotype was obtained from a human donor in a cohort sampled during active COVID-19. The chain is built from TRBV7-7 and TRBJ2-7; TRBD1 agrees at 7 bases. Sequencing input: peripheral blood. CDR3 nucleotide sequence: TGTGCCAGCAGCTCAGACAGGGCTAACGAGCAGTACTTC. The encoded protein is CASSSDRANEQYF.